The 26 T cell receptor beta chains presented below share a single source sample, sequenced in a study of blood T cells in healthy people across ages. For the second PCR, which ran for roughly 6 to 11 cycles, a sample-barcoded 5' primer and a J-beta primer mix were used. TCRdb re-called the 5' RACE reads through MiXCR, storing one row per CDR3 protein. This sample has about 800,000 distinct CDR3 sequences, with roughly 60% found just once. The source material was blood. Source of these receptors: a man aged 25-45 years in good health.

This clonotype appeared a few times. DNA for the CDR3: TGTGCCATCAGTGATCTTAGCGGGAGGGCCCAGGGGAATGAGCAGTTCTTC. It translates to CAISDLSGRAQGNEQFF. This chain links TRBV10-3 with TRBJ2-1; 11 bases line up with TRBD2. The J segment lost 7 bases and the V segment lost 3 bases, leaving 11 bases of the junction unmatched. Per germline, CDR1 ENHRY and CDR2 SYGVKD. This CDR3 is 17 amino acids long.

This clonotype has a single count. The chain uses TRBV20-1 and TRBJ2-5, with TRBD2 identical over 14 bases. Trimming at V came to 8 bases and at J to 4 bases, leaving 9 bases not matched to a gene. CDR1 and CDR2 (germline): DFQATT, SNEGSKA (reference sequence). The CDR3 runs 15 residues. CDR3 amino acids: CSWATSGGAPETQYF. The CDR3 nucleotides are TGCAGTTGGGCGACTAGCGGGGGGGCCCCAGAGACCCAGTACTTC.

A few counts support this clonotype. The chain joins TRBV12-3 or TRBV12-4 to TRBJ1-1, with TRBD1 as a possible D gene (5 bases). V shed 6 bases and J shed 6 bases, with 14 bases lying between them. The CDR3 runs to 13 residues. The CDR3 coding sequence is TGTGCCAGCAGCTCCGTCCCGGGGGCTGAAGCTTTCTTT. Amino acids: CASSSVPGAEAFF.

CDR3 residues: CASKKLWGDTEAFF. The CDR3 nucleotides are TGTGCCAGCAAAAAACTATGGGGGGACACTGAAGCTTTCTTT. V and J are TRBV6-5 and TRBJ1-1, with D tentatively TRBD1 (5 bases). This CDR3 is 14 amino acids long. Germline CDR1 is MNHEY and CDR2 is SVGAGI. Trimming left V 7 bases short and J 3 bases short, with 15 bases between.

The table lists this clonotype with a few counts. The gene calls are TRBV6-2 or TRBV6-3 and TRBJ2-4, with no clear D. Trimming removed 6 bases at V and 9 bases at J, with 15 bases between. CDR1 is MNHEY and CDR2 is SVGEGT in the germline V gene. This CDR3 region has 13 residues. CDR3 residues: CASSNRIDGIQYF. As DNA, the CDR3 is TGTGCCAGCAGCAATAGGATTGATGGCATTCAGTACTTC.

The chain carries TRBV7-2 and TRBJ2-7; the D call may be TRBD1 or TRBD2 (5 bases each). Germline loops: CDR1 SGHTA, CDR2 FQGNSA. Between the trimmed V and J ends, which lost 3 bases and 6 bases, there was a span of 18 bases. The CDR3 length is 15 residues. The CDR3 bases are TGTGCCAGCAGCTTCACACCCGGGACCCCCACCGAGCAGTACTTC. Residues: CASSFTPGTPTEQYF.

The CDR3 spells CASNLVGTDTQYF. CDR3 in DNA: TGTGCCAGCAACCTCGTGGGCACAGATACGCAGTATTTT. The genes are TRBV12-3 or TRBV12-4 and TRBJ2-3; D is uncertain. The CDR3 has 13 residues. With 7 bases removed from V and 1 base from J, the gap between germline ends came to 9 bases.

The genes are TRBV6-1 and TRBJ2-7, with 15 bases aligning to TRBD2. The germline V gene has CDR1 MNHNS and CDR2 SASEGT. Germline trimming cut 2 bases from V and 8 bases from J; bases unmatched to any gene: 7. The CDR3 covers 16 residues. Here the CDR3 DNA reads TGTGCCAGCAGTGAATCGGGACTAGCGGGAGGTTTCCAGCAGTACTTC. Its translation is CASSESGLAGGFQQYF.

The J gene is TRBJ2-7, the V gene TRBV10-3; TRBD2 matches 8 bases. Per the germline V gene, CDR1 is ENHRY and CDR2 is SYGVKD. The CDR3 covers 16 residues. Germline trimming cut 4 bases from V and 0 bases from J; bases unmatched to any gene: 8. The CDR3 nucleotides read TGTGCCATCAGTGTAAGCGGGGGCACCCCCTCCTACGAGCAGTACTTC. This gives the protein CAISVSGGTPSYEQYF.

Only a few counts were recorded for this clonotype. The junction departs from the called germline gene at one end, perhaps through a read error. The chain links TRBV20-1 to TRBJ2-7, with TRBD2 identical over 8 bases. This CDR3 region has 18 residues. Germline-derived CDR1 and CDR2 are DFQATT and SNEGSKA (reference sequence). The CDR3 sequence: CSARGASGGGTKVYEQYF. In nucleotides, the CDR3 is TGTAGTGCTAGAGGGGCCAGTGGCGGGGGGACCAAAGTTTACGAGCAGTACTTC.

V is TRBV20-1 and J is TRBJ2-1, with 8 nucleotides matching TRBD2. CDR1 and CDR2 from the germline V gene are DFQATT and SNEGSKA (reference sequence). Germline trimming cut 6 bases from V and 12 bases from J; bases unmatched to any gene: 13. The CDR3 spans 13 residues. The CDR3 nucleotides are TGCAGTGCCCGAAGCGGGAGTAAAACAGGGCAGTTCTTC. It specifies CSARSGSKTGQFF.

The rearrangement joins TRBV3-1 to TRBJ2-3; D perhaps matches TRBD2 (5 bases). The CDR3 is made up of 13 amino acids. V lost 4 bases and J lost 3, with 8 bases in between. The germline CDR1 and CDR2 sequences are LGHDT and YNNKEL (reference sequence). The CDR3 DNA is TGTGCCAGCAGCCTACTAGAAACAGATACGCAGTATTTT. It specifies CASSLLETDTQYF.

In this sample, this clonotype turned up a few times. The DNA for the CDR3 is TGCAGTGCCTTAACTAGCGGGAGGGGAGAGACCCAGTACTTC. It specifies CSALTSGRGETQYF. The chain couples TRBV20-1 to TRBJ2-5, with 13 bases that match TRBD2. The V gene's germline CDR1 is DFQATT and CDR2 SNEGSKA (reference sequence). CDR3 length: 14 amino acids. The V segment lost 6 bases and the J segment 4 bases; nucleotides outside the gene matches: 5.

In this sample, this clonotype turned up once. The chain uses TRBV27 and TRBJ2-5; 7 bases agree with TRBD1. Germline V gene lookup returns CDR1 MNHEY and CDR2 SMNVEV (reference sequence). With V trimmed by 8 bases and J by 11 bases, 14 bases remained unmatched. This CDR3 is 13 amino acids long. Here the CDR3 DNA reads TGTGCCAGCGCCGACAGGGAGAACAATGAGCAGTACTTC. It specifies CASADRENNEQYF.

The chain uses TRBV27 and TRBJ2-1; possibly TRBD1 for D (6 bases). This CDR3 region has 16 residues. Germline V gene sequence: CDR1 MNHEY, CDR2 SMNVEV (reference sequence). Trimming left V 4 bases short and J 3 bases short, with 16 bases between. DNA for the CDR3: TGTGCCAGCAGTTCCCGAAACCCAGGGGTCTACAATGAGCAGTTCTTC. Amino acid sequence: CASSSRNPGVYNEQFF.

A few counts support this clonotype. The chain couples TRBV7-2 to TRBJ2-5, with a tentative D call TRBD2 (6 bases). Germline V gene data show CDR1 as SGHTA and CDR2 as FQGNSA. The V and J ends lost 6 bases and 1 base respectively, with 18 bases between them. The CDR3 contains 16 residues. The CDR3 nucleotides are TGTGCCAGCAGTTGGGTGGGGGGTCTGACCCAAGAGACCCAGTACTTC. It yields the protein CASSWVGGLTQETQYF.

The chain carries TRBV29-1 and TRBJ2-3; TRBD2 is a possible D gene (5 bases). V was trimmed by 2 bases and J by 0 bases, leaving 12 bases between them. Germline V gene sequence: CDR1 SQVTM, CDR2 ANQGSEA. The CDR3 spans 15 residues. CDR3 sequence: CSVEPGKSSTDTQYF. CDR3 in DNA: TGCAGCGTTGAACCCGGGAAATCTAGCACAGATACGCAGTATTTT.

The chain combines TRBV7-2 with TRBJ1-2, with D perhaps TRBD1 (6 bases). CDR3 size: 14 residues. The V gene's germline CDR1 is SGHTA and CDR2 FQGNSA. Trimming pared 7 bases from V and 6 bases from J, leaving 18 bases between. CDR3 nucleotide sequence: TGTGCCAGCAACAACAGGGAAGGGAATGATGGCTACACCTTC. Amino acid sequence: CASNNREGNDGYTF.

This clonotype was seen only a few times. The V gene is TRBV7-9, the J gene TRBJ2-7; D might be TRBD1 or TRBD2, each matching 5 bases. Between the trimmed V and J ends, which lost 7 bases and 5 bases, there was a span of 18 bases. Germline CDR1 is SEHNR and CDR2 is FQNEAQ (reference sequence). This CDR3 has 14 amino acids. CDR3 sequence: CASTGTHIGHEQYF. The CDR3 nucleotides read TGTGCCAGCACCGGGACCCATATCGGCCACGAGCAGTACTTC.

This clonotype was observed a handful of times. The chain combines TRBV5-1 with TRBJ2-1; D may be TRBD1 (5 bases). This CDR3 has 15 amino acids. Germline V gene sequence: CDR1 SGHRS, CDR2 YFSETQ. V lost 0 bases, J lost 4 bases, and 11 bases lay in between. The CDR3, as DNA: TGCGCCAGCAGCTTGGCCGACAGCCTTTACAATGAGCAGTTCTTC. It is translated as CASSLADSLYNEQFF. Using reference TRBV5-1 and TRBJ2-1 for the parts outside the CDR3, the full variable domain is KAGVTQTPRYLIKTRGQQVTLSCSPISGHRSVSWYQQTPGQGLQFLFEYFSETQRNKGNFPGRFSGRQFSNSRSEMNVSTLELGDSALYLCASSLADSLYNEQFFGPGTRLTVL.

This clonotype was recorded a few times. V is TRBV29-1 and J is TRBJ2-5; no definite D call. This CDR3 spans 12 amino acids. Trimming pared 7 bases from V and 2 bases from J, leaving 11 bases between. Per germline, CDR1 SQVTM and CDR2 ANQGSEA. CDR3 loop: CSAVGEQETQYF. The CDR3, as DNA: TGCAGCGCTGTGGGCGAGCAAGAGACCCAGTACTTC. Full variable domain (rest looked up from reference TRBV29-1 and TRBJ2-5): SAVISQKPSRDICQRGTSLTIQCQVDSQVTMMFWYRQQPGQSLTLIATANQGSEATYESGFVIDKFPISRPNLTFSTLTVSNMSPEDSSIYLCSAVGEQETQYFGPGTRLLVL.

There are a few counts of this clonotype. CDR3 region: CASSDDTGVRETQYF. In DNA form, the CDR3 reads TGTGCCAGCAGCGACGACACTGGGGTGAGGGAGACCCAGTACTTC. This sequence joins TRBV25-1 and TRBJ2-5; the D is unclear. Germline V gene data show CDR1 as MGHDK and CDR2 as SYGVNS. Trimming pared 6 bases from V and 5 bases from J, leaving 19 bases between. There are 15 residues in the CDR3.

The chain links TRBV20-1 to TRBJ1-2; 7 bases map to TRBD1. The CDR3 contains 14 residues. Germline CDR1 reads DFQATT; CDR2 reads SNEGSKA (reference sequence). V was pared by 5 bases and J by 4 bases, with 10 bases of the junction left unmatched. The DNA for the CDR3 is TGCAGTGCTCCTCCCGACAGGGCGGGCTATGGCTACACCTTC. Translated: CSAPPDRAGYGYTF.

This chain connects TRBV20-1 to TRBJ2-7; D ambiguous. V gave up 0 bases and J gave up 10 bases, with 22 bases separating them. The V gene's germline CDR1 is DFQATT and CDR2 SNEGSKA (reference sequence). The CDR3 spans 15 residues. The CDR3 sequence: CSARDAGMAKNIQYF. The DNA of the CDR3 is TGCAGTGCTAGAGACGCAGGAATGGCCAAAAACATCCAGTACTTC.

This clonotype was seen repeatedly, ten times or more. Here the CDR3 reads CASSGRGGSYEQYF. CDR3 in DNA: TGTGCCAGCAGCGGTCGAGGGGGGTCCTACGAGCAGTACTTC. V and J are TRBV7-2 and TRBJ2-7; tentatively, D is TRBD1 or TRBD2 (6 bases each). The CDR3 has 14 amino acids. Trimming took off 5 bases at V and 1 base at J, with 12 bases between the two ends. The V gene's germline CDR1 is SGHTA and CDR2 FQGNSA.

The chain is built from TRBV12-3 or TRBV12-4 and TRBJ2-6; D is uncertain. This CDR3 is 14 amino acids long. Trimming removed 6 bases at V and 0 bases at J, with 6 bases between. The CDR3 coding sequence is TGTGCCAGCAGACAGATCTCTGGGGCCAACGTCCTGACTTTC. Its protein product is CASRQISGANVLTF.